Described below is a single T cell receptor beta chain sequence and its context. This clonotype was observed many times. Its cognate antigen has yet to be identified. No base-level quality is on record; no much larger clone is a single base apart. Reads for this sample came from an Illumina HiSeq 2500. TCR beta libraries were prepared by quantitative 5'-RACE with molecular barcodes. On the study's bioinformatics: A new computational method, built on a probabilistic model of VDJ rearrangement, was used to identify disease-linked TCR variants. TCRdb cleaned the public reads at Q25 with fastp, built clones with MiXCR and kept in-frame beta chains. Merged by CDR3 protein, the rows form single entries marked with the most common genes and DNA. V and J calls and clone size were set by TCRdb, not the authors. This sample has roughly 490,000 distinct CDR3 sequences in its table, and approximately 5.3% of those were observed once. The top ten constitute roughly 3.5% of the sample.

This sample is drawn from a study of CD8 T cells in ankylosing spondylitis (dated by TCRdb to about 2017). General notes on the study: The study set out to find disease-linked TCR variants by profiling T cell receptor beta repertoires in ankylosing spondylitis patients and healthy donors. In total, the full study cohort was made up of roughly 110 healthy donors and 25 ankylosing spondylitis patients. Peripheral blood was sampled, and synovial fluid was also collected from ankylosing spondylitis patients. Beyond this particular receptor, the publication reports: The disease-linked clones were reported to be significantly enriched in matched synovial fluid samples from ankylosing spondylitis patients. A CD8+ phenotype was shown by the disease-linked clones, which were found at relatively low frequencies in peripheral blood. Some motif variants were previously reported in synovial fluid and blood of reactive arthritis patients, suggesting common disease-initiation mechanisms. A TCR beta motif of seven or eight highly homologous amino acid variants appeared characteristic of blood from ankylosing spondylitis patients.

Trimming removed 6 bases from V and 3 bases from J, leaving 15 bases between the germline ends. Per the germline V gene (reference sequence), DFQATT is the CDR1 and SNEGSKA is the CDR2. The CDR3 numbers 14 residues from cysteine through phenylalanine. Of the read, only the CDR3 DNA is kept; its 42 bases are in frame from base 1. The sequence is built from TRBV20-1 and TRBJ1-5; a weak D assignment points to TRBD1 (6 bases agree). Specimen: blood, either unsorted or a sorted T cell fraction (not recorded which). This TCR was sampled from a male donor with ankylosing spondylitis. CDR3 loop: CSANRDINNQPQHF. The nucleotide sequence is given as TGCAGTGCAAACCGGGACATAAACAATCAGCCCCAGCATTTT.